Sequencing of this T cell receptor (beta chain) was carried out in a study of T cell changes during pregnancy in multiple sclerosis. V was clipped by 2 bases and J by 2 bases, with 21 bases between them. The length of the CDR3 is 17 residues. Germline loops: CDR1 SQVTM, CDR2 ANQGSEA. Here immunoSEQ multiplex PCR was the method, and the copy in TCRdb shows in-frame clones only, minus some. The sample has 98,000 or so clones; around 93% are singletons. The count of this clone is one. The source material was peripheral blood, sampled after pregnancy. The origin of this receptor is a female donor with multiple sclerosis, enrolled in a pregnancy study. This chain joins TRBV29-1 and TRBJ2-5; possibly TRBD1 for D (5 bases). The CDR3 protein is CSVEFLQGLGEQETQYF. CDR3 sequence (DNA): TGCAGCGTTGAATTCCTGCAGGGCTTAGGGGAACAAGAGACCCAGTACTTC.